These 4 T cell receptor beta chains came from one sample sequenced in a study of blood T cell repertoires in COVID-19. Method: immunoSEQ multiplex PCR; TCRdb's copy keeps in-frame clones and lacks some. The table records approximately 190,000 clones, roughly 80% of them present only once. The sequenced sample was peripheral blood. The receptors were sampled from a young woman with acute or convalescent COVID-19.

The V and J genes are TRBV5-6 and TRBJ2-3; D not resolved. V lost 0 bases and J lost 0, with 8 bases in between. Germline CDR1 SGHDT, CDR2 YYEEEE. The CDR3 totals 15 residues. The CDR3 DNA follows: TGTGCCAGCAGCTTGGGTCCGCTAAGCACAGATACGCAGTATTTT. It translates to CASSLGPLSTDTQYF.

The CDR3 DNA sequence: TGTGCCAGCAGCGTAGCAGGGGAGAATCAGCCCCAGCATTTT. Translating gives CASSVAGENQPQHF. This sequence joins TRBV9 and TRBJ1-5; D is perhaps TRBD1 (6 bases). The CDR3 covers 14 residues. The ends were cut back, 0 bases at V and 4 bases at J, with 8 bases in the middle. The V gene's germline CDR1 is SGDLS and CDR2 YYNGEE.

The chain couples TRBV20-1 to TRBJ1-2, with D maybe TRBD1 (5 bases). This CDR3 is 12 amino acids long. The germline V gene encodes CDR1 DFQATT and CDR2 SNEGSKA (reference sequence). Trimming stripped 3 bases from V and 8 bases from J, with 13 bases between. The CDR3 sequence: CSASSQGRGYTF. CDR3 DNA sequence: TGCAGTGCTAGTTCGCAGGGCCGGGGCTACACCTTC.

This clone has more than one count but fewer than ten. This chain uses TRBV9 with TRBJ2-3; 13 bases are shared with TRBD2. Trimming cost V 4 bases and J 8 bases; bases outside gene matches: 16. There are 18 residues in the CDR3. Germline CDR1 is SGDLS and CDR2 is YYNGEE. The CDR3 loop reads CASSPRTSGGIQTSTQYF. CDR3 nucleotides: TGTGCCAGCAGCCCTCGGACTAGCGGGGGCATCCAAACAAGTACGCAGTATTTT.